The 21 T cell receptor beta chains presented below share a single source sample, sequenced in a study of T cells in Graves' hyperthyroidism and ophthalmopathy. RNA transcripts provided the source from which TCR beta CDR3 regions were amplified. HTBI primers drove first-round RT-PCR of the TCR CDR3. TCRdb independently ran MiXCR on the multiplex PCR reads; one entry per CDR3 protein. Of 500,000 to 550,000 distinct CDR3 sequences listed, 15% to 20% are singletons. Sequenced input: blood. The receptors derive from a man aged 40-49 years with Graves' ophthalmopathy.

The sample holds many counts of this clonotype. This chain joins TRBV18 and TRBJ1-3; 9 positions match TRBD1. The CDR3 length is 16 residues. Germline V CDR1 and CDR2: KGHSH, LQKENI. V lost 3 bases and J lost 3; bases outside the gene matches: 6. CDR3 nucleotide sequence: TGTGCCAGCTCACCGGGACAGGGAGGCGGTGGAAACACCATATATTTT. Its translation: CASSPGQGGGGNTIYF. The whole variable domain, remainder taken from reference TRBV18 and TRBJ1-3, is NAGVMQNPRHLVRRRGQEARLRCSPMKGHSHVYWYRQLPEEGLKFMVYLQKENIIDESGMPKERFSAEFPKEGPSILRIQQVVRGDSAAYFCASSPGQGGGGNTIYFGEGSWLTVV.

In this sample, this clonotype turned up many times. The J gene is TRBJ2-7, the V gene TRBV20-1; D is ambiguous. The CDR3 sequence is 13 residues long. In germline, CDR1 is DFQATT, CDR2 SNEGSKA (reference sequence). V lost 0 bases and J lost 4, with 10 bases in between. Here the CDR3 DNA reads TGCAGTGCTAGAGATTTAGGGAATTACGAGCAGTACTTC. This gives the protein CSARDLGNYEQYF.

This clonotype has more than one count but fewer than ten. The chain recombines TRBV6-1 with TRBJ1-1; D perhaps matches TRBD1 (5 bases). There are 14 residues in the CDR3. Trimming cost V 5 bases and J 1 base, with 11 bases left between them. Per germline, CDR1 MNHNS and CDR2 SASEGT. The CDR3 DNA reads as TGTGCCAGCAGTCGCGACAGCTCGAACACTGAAGCTTTCTTT. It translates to CASSRDSSNTEAFF.

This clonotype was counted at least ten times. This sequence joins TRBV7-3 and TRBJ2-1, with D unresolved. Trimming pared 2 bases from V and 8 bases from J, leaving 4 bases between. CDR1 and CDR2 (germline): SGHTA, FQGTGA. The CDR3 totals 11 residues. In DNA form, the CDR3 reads TGTGCCAGCAGCTTAGGGCATGAGCAGTTCTTC. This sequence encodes CASSLGHEQFF.

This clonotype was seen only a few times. CDR3 bases: TGTGCCAGCAGCTTAATAGAAGGGTCCAATGAGCAGTTCTTC. It translates to CASSLIEGSNEQFF. The V call is TRBV7-3, the J call TRBJ2-1; D remains ambiguous. V was pared by 1 base and J by 6 bases, with 10 bases between. Germline V gene sequence: CDR1 SGHTA, CDR2 FQGTGA. The CDR3 contains 14 residues.

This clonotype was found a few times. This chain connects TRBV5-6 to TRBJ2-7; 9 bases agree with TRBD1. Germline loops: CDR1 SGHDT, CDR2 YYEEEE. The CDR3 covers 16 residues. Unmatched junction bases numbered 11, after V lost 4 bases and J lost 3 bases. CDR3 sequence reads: CASSPLPRTGDYEQYF. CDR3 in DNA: TGTGCCAGCAGCCCCCTACCCCGGACAGGGGACTACGAGCAGTACTTC.

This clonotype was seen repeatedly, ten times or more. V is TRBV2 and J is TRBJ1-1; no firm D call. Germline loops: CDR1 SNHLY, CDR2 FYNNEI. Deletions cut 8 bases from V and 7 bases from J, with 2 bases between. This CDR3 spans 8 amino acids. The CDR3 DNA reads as TGTGCCAGCTTTGAAGCTTTCTTT. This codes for CASFEAFF.

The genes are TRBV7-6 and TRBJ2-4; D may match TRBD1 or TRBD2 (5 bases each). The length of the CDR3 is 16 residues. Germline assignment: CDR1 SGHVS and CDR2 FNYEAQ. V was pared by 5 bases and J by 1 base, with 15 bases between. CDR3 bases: TGTGCCAGCAGCCACCCCTTGGGGGAGGCCAAAAACATTCAGTACTTC. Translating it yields CASSHPLGEAKNIQYF.

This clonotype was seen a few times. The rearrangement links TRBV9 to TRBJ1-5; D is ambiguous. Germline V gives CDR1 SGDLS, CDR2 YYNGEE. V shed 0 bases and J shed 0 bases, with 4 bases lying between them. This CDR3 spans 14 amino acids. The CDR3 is CASSVGDSNQPQHF. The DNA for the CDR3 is TGTGCCAGCAGCGTAGGGGATAGCAATCAGCCCCAGCATTTT.

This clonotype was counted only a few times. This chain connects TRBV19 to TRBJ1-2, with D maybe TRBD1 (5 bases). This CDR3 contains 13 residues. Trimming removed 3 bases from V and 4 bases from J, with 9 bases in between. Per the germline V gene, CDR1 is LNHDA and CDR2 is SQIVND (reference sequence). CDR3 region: CASSIGAVYGYTF. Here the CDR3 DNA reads TGTGCCAGTAGTATCGGGGCCGTCTATGGCTACACCTTC.

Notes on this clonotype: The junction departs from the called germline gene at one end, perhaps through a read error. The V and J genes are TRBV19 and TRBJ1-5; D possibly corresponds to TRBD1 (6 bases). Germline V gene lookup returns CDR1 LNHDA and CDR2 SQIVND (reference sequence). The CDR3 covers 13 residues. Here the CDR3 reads CASTGGPGQPQRF. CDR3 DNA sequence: TGTGCCAGTACCGGGGGGCCTGGTCAGCCCCAGCGTTTT.

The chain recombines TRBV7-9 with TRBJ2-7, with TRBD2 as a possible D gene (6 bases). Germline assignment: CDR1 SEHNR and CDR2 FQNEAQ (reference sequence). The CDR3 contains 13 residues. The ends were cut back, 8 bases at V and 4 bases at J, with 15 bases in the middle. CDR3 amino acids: CASRGTPGYEQYF. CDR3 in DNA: TGTGCCAGCCGGGGGACTCCGGGATACGAGCAGTACTTC.

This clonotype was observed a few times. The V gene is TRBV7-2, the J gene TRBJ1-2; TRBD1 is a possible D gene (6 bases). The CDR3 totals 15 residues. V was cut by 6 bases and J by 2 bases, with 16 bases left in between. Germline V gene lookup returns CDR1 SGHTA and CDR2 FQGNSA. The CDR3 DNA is TGTGCCAGCAGAAATCACAGGGCCGGGAACTATGGCTACACCTTC. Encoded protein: CASRNHRAGNYGYTF.

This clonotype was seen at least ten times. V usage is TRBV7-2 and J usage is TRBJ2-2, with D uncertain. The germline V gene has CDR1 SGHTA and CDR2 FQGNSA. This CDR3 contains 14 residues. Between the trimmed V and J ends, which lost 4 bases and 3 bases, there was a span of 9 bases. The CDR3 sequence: CASSSYKDTGELFF. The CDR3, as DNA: TGTGCCAGCAGCTCATACAAAGACACCGGGGAGCTGTTTTTT.

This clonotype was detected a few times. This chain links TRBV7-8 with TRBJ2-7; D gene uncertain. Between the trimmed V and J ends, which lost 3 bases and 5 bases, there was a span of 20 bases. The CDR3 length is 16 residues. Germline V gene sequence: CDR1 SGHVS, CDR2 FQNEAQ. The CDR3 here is CASSLGISGVPHEQYF. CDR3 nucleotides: TGTGCCAGCAGCTTGGGCATCTCAGGAGTTCCCCACGAGCAGTACTTC. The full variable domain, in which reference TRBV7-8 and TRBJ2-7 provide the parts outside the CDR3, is GAGVSQSPRYKVAKRGQDVALRCDPISGHVSLFWYQQALGQGPEFLTYFQNEAQLDKSGLPSDRFFAERPEGSVSTLKIQRTQQEDSAVYLCASSLGISGVPHEQYFGPGTRLTVT.

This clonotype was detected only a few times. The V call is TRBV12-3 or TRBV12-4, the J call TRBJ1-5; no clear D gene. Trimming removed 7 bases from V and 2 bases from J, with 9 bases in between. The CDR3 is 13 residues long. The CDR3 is CASTGWGNQPQHF. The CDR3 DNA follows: TGTGCCAGCACTGGATGGGGCAATCAGCCCCAGCATTTT.

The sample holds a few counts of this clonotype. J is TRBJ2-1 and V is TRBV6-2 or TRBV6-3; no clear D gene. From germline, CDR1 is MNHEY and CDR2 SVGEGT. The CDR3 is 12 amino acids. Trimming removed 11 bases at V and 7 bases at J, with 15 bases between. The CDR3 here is CAAGRPGNEQFF. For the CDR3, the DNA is TGTGCCGCCGGGCGGCCCGGGAATGAGCAGTTCTTC.

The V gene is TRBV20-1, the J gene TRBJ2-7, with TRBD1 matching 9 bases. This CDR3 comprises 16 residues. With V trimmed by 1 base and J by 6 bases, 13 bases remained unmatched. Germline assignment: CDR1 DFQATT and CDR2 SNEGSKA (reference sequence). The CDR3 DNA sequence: TGCAGTGCTAGAGTCCCCAGGGGACAGGGAAGGGGCGAGCAGTACTTC. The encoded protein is CSARVPRGQGRGEQYF.

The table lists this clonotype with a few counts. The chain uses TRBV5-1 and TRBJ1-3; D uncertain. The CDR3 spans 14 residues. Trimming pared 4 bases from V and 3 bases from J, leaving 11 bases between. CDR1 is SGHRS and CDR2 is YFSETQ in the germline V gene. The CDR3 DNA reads TGCGCCAGCAGCCCGCGGACGGGTGGAAACACCATATATTTT. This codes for CASSPRTGGNTIYF.

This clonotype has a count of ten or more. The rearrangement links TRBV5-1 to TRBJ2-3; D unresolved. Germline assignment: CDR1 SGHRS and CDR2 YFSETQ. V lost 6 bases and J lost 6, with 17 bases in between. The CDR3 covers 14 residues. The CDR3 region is CASKNSGAFDTQYF. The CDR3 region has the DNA TGCGCCAGCAAAAACTCCGGTGCATTTGATACGCAGTATTTT.

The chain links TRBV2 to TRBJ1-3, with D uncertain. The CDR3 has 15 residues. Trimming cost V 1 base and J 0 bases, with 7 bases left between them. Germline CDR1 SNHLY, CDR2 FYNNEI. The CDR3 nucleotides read TGTGCCAGCAGTGAAGATAGGGCCTCTGGAAACACCATATATTTT. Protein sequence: CASSEDRASGNTIYF.